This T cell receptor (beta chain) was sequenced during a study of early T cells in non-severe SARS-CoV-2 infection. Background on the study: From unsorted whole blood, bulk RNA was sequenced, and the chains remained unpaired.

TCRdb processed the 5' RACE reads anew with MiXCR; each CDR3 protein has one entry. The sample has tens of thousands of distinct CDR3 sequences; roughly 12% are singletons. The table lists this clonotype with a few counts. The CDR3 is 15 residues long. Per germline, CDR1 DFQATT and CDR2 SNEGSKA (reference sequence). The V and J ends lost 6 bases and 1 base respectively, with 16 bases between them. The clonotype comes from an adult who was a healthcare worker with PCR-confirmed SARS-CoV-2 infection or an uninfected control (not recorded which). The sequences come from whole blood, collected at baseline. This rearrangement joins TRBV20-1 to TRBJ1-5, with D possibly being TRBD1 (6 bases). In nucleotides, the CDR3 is TGCAGTGCCACTTTTGTCAGGGGAAGCAATCAGCCCCAGCATTTT. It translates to CSATFVRGSNQPQHF.